This is a list of T cell receptor beta chains from one sample in a study of shared clonotypes between healthy human individuals. Assay: immunoSEQ multiplex PCR; the TCRdb copy retains only in-frame clones and omits some. The table records over 2 million clones, around 90% of them present only once. Material for sequencing was naive CD4+ T cells from PBMCs. These receptors were obtained from a man in his late teens or twenties in good health. Some clones in this sample may be carry-over from other donors' samples. Each CDR3 is given without its conserved first and last residue. The order of the fields is CDR3 length, V gene, J gene, CDR3 protein.

len: 10; v_gene: TRBV29-1; j_gene: TRBJ1-1; CDR3aa: SVSMDRHEAF
len: 13; v_gene: TRBV5-4; j_gene: TRBJ2-1; CDR3aa: ASSPWDRRGDEQF
len: 12; v_gene: TRBV5-1; j_gene: TRBJ2-1; CDR3aa: ASWDREKINEQF
len: 13; v_gene: TRBV18; j_gene: TRBJ1-2; CDR3aa: ASSPPGGGRFGYT
len: 12; v_gene: TRBV10-1; j_gene: TRBJ2-1; CDR3aa: ASSQGYAYNEQF
len: 11; v_gene: TRBV19; j_gene: TRBJ1-1; CDR3aa: ASSKQGTTEAF
len: 13; v_gene: TRBV18; j_gene: TRBJ2-1; CDR3aa: ASSPLGHLQNEQF
len: 13; v_gene: TRBV5-1; j_gene: TRBJ1-1; CDR3aa: ASSFVDPVESEAF
len: 13; v_gene: TRBV7-2; j_gene: TRBJ1-5; CDR3aa: ASSSDRGGRQPQH
len: 14; v_gene: TRBV7-3; j_gene: TRBJ2-1; CDR3aa: ASSLFVLAGNNEQF
len: 10; v_gene: TRBV10-3; j_gene: TRBJ2-5; CDR3aa: AISETDETQY
len: 10; v_gene: TRBV6-5; j_gene: TRBJ1-2; CDR3aa: ASRSANYGYT
len: 9; v_gene: TRBV28; j_gene: TRBJ1-1; CDR3aa: ASSFRSEAF
len: 13; v_gene: TRBV5-1; j_gene: TRBJ2-2; CDR3aa: ASSEGTINTGELF
len: 11; v_gene: TRBV30; j_gene: TRBJ1-1; CDR3aa: AWSVWTNTEAF
len: 10; v_gene: TRBV29-1; j_gene: TRBJ2-4; CDR3aa: SVRSGADIQY
len: 16; v_gene: TRBV7-9; j_gene: TRBJ1-4; CDR3aa: ASSLGQGSFATNEKLF
len: 14; v_gene: TRBV11-2; j_gene: TRBJ2-1; CDR3aa: ASSLGYGRVINEQF
len: 13; v_gene: TRBV5-4; j_gene: TRBJ1-1; CDR3aa: ASSLIGALNTEAF
len: 16; v_gene: TRBV4-2; j_gene: TRBJ2-3; CDR3aa: ASSQGLGTSGGLDTQY
len: 14; v_gene: TRBV7-9; j_gene: TRBJ2-6; CDR3aa: ASSSVPTSGANVLT
len: 13; v_gene: TRBV5-1; j_gene: TRBJ2-2; CDR3aa: ASSPQGADTGELF
len: 8; v_gene: TRBV20-1; j_gene: TRBJ2-3; CDR3aa: SASLPAQY
len: 14; v_gene: TRBV30; j_gene: TRBJ1-3; CDR3aa: AWSVLARTGRNTIY
len: 13; v_gene: TRBV28; j_gene: TRBJ1-4; CDR3aa: ASSTKQGANEKLF
len: 12; v_gene: TRBV5-1; j_gene: TRBJ1-1; CDR3aa: ASSQGAGSPEAF
len: 11; v_gene: TRBV6-1; j_gene: TRBJ1-5; CDR3aa: AGSTGNNQPQH
len: 12; v_gene: TRBV9; j_gene: TRBJ1-1; CDR3aa: ASSVASGNTEAF
len: 14; v_gene: TRBV2; j_gene: TRBJ1-1; CDR3aa: ASLQTGGKSGTEAF
len: 14; v_gene: TRBV4-2; j_gene: TRBJ2-1; CDR3aa: ASSQEGLAGAYEQF
len: 13; v_gene: TRBV10-1; j_gene: TRBJ2-3; CDR3aa: ASSEGGSGTDTQY
len: 11; v_gene: TRBV7-9; j_gene: TRBJ2-7; CDR3aa: ASSYRGSNEQY
len: 14; v_gene: TRBV11-3; j_gene: TRBJ2-1; CDR3aa: ASSHYRMSSYNEQF
len: 12; v_gene: TRBV2; j_gene: TRBJ2-2; CDR3aa: ASRGIAGVGELF
len: 11; v_gene: TRBV5-1; j_gene: TRBJ2-2; CDR3aa: ASSLSYSGELF
len: 13; v_gene: TRBV30; j_gene: TRBJ2-1; CDR3aa: ASFRLAPKGNEQF
len: 12; v_gene: TRBV18; j_gene: TRBJ2-7; CDR3aa: ASSSPHVGDPQY
len: 15; v_gene: TRBV21-1; j_gene: TRBJ1-3; CDR3aa: ASTPAARSPSGNTIY
len: 10; v_gene: TRBV11-2; j_gene: TRBJ2-7; CDR3aa: ASSQDRDEQY
len: 14; v_gene: TRBV10-1; j_gene: TRBJ2-7; CDR3aa: ASSESPASGRYEQY
len: 11; v_gene: TRBV5-1; j_gene: TRBJ1-3; CDR3aa: ASSLAAGDTIY
len: 17; v_gene: TRBV19; j_gene: TRBJ1-1; CDR3aa: ASRTREKLLATLDTEAF
len: 12; v_gene: TRBV29-1; j_gene: NA; CDR3aa: SVAPDSPVDEQY
len: 13; v_gene: TRBV30; j_gene: TRBJ1-2; CDR3aa: AWSVPGHGDYGYT
len: 14; v_gene: TRBV28; j_gene: TRBJ1-1; CDR3aa: ATGYQGMGKNTEAF
len: 14; v_gene: TRBV7-2; j_gene: TRBJ2-7; CDR3aa: ASSFTSGRGDYEQY
len: 13; v_gene: TRBV28; j_gene: TRBJ1-2; CDR3aa: ASSLDRYANYGYT
len: 13; v_gene: TRBV19; j_gene: TRBJ1-1; CDR3aa: ASSISVTRGTEAF
len: 13; v_gene: TRBV19; j_gene: TRBJ1-5; CDR3aa: ASKQGAAGNQPQH